This T cell receptor beta chain was obtained from a study of blood T cells in healthy people across ages (dated by TCRdb to 2014 to 2015). Background for the entire study: Template switching captured roughly one uniquely barcoded TCR beta cDNA molecule per two T cells in model experiments. To avoid experimental bias, donors of different ages were distributed randomly across sequencing lanes. For two donors (one aged 18 to 30 and one aged 80 or older), the study analyzed two additional independent replicas of 1 million unique cDNA reads from the same blood draw. Donors were grouped into four age groups: young (average roughly 15 years), middle-aged (39), aged (about 59) and long-lived (around 80). To track age-related changes in TCR beta repertoire diversity, the study relied on deep sequencing normalized with unique cDNA molecular identifiers.

Systemically healthy Caucasian individuals from Russia, some 40 in total and aged roughly 6 to 90 years, were included as donors. Around 10 milliliters of peripheral blood were collected from each donor into EDTA-treated Vacutainer tubes. PBMCs were isolated by Ficoll-Paque density-gradient centrifugation, with at least 7 million obtained per sample. Trizol reagent was used to extract total RNA from the PBMCs, yielding at least 5.5 micrograms per sample. The percentages of naive CD45RAhigh/CD27high T cells were determined by flow cytometry on a PBMC aliquot from every donor. What the work shows at the level of the full study, not this receptor alone: Since profiling was done on bulk unsorted PBMCs, naive and antigen-experienced compartments could not be conclusively compared. Observed TCR beta diversity correlated strongly with the percentage of naive T cells measured by flow cytometry. Donor CMV infection status was unknown, potentially confounding age-related changes in expanded clonotypes. Compared with the aged group, the long-lived group had more naive CD4+ T cells, fewer expanded clones and increased TCR diversity, suggesting age selection. As age increased, observed TCR beta diversity per million T cells dropped in a roughly linear way, and a significant reduction was already evident by age approximately 40. Estimates of total diversity based on one million sequenced T cells were considered lower bounds and underestimates.

This clonotype was seen only a few times. Its antigen is currently not known. Per-base quality was not reported, and no clone a single base away is much larger than it. Spanning cysteine to phenylalanine, the CDR3 consists of 15 amino acids. The kept DNA is CDR3 alone, 45 bases in frame from the first base. The germline V gene provides CDR1 SGHDN and CDR2 FVKESK. Trimming costs V 0 bases and J 2 bases, and their ends lie 9 bases apart. Library method: 5' RACE. This sample was sequenced with an Illumina HiSeq 2500. A second PCR of roughly 6 to 11 cycles was run with a J-beta primer mix and a sample-barcoded 5' primer. A unique molecular identifier was introduced onto each TCR beta cDNA molecule by a template-switch 5' adaptor carrying 12 random nucleotides. At least 3 million CDR3-containing paired-end reads were obtained from each sample. All of the RNA was converted into first-strand cDNA using the Mint cDNA synthesis kit, with a TRBC-specific oligonucleotide serving as the primer. All cDNA was treated with uracil-DNA glycosylase and then went through a first 18-cycle PCR with the universal primers M1SS and BC2_uni_R. As for how the authors treated the data: Normalization of each sample was performed by random selection of 1 million high-quality reads, each carrying a distinct molecular identifier. Instead of being binned into consensus sequences, reads that shared molecular identifiers were thrown out. MiTCR, with a Q25 quality threshold and the strictest error-elimination algorithm, was used for CDR3 identification, clonotype clustering and error correction. A nonparametric unseen species model with Euler transformation was used to estimate a lower bound on total TCR beta diversity. TCRdb cleaned the public reads at Q25 with fastp, built clones with MiXCR and kept in-frame beta chains. For every CDR3 protein sequence, its rows merge into one entry that carries the most common genes and DNA. These V and J calls are TCRdb output, not the study's own analysis. Counted in this sample were under 950,000 distinct CDR3 sequences; 22% of them appeared once. 22% of the sample lies in the top ten.

The sequence is built from TRBV14 and TRBJ2-3; the D region possibly corresponds to TRBD1 (6 bases align). The sequence was obtained from an older man in good health. The sample consisted of blood. The DNA sequence is given as TGTGCCAGCAGCCAAGAGTGGGGGCTCACAGATACGCAGTATTTT. Its protein product is CASSQEWGLTDTQYF.